The entry below gives a single T cell receptor beta chain sequence along with its context. No cognate antigen has been identified for it. Base qualities are not recorded, but no much larger clone differs from it by a single base. This sample is drawn from a study of a mutant IDH1 vaccine in newly diagnosed glioma (dated by TCRdb to about 2021). About the study as a whole: In the chemotherapy-containing groups, vaccination started alongside temozolomide cycles, whereas in patients who had radiotherapy alone it started 4-6 weeks after radiotherapy. Of the roughly 31 treated patients, around 62% were male and approximately 40% were female, and the mean age was roughly 40 years. Prior to enrollment, patients had been given standard therapy consisting of radiotherapy alone, temozolomide alone, or radiochemotherapy with temozolomide, with the combination given to most patients. Visit V12 was the week-35 safety follow-up and visit V13 was the week-47 end of study. Six visits were used for peripheral blood collection: V03 (baseline), V05, V07, V10, V12 and V13. Longitudinal TCRB deep sequencing was done for some 26 treated patients, wherever samples were available for exploratory analyses.

V loses 4 bases, J loses 1 base, and the germline ends lie 2 bases apart. The CDR1 and CDR2 encoded by the germline V gene (reference sequence) are SGHNT and YYREEE. Reading from cysteine to phenylalanine, the CDR3 counts 12 amino acids. The kept DNA is CDR3 alone, 36 bases in frame from the first base. Library construction relied on the immunoSEQ multiplex PCR assay. The hsTCRB Kit was used according to the manufacturer's protocol to amplify rearranged TCR beta chain sequences. TCRB libraries were sequenced on an Illumina MiSeq. The paper's processing steps were these. Demultiplexing, trimming and gene mapping were performed with the kit vendor's proprietary platform. The table comes from immuneACCESS by way of TCRdb, which keeps in-frame sequences with V and J called. Part of the clones is missing from these tables; in studies checked, under half for an unresolved V gene and the rest for unknown reasons. V, J and clone size derive from that table, while D and trimming were established from the DNA sequence. The sample table lists under 40,000 clones, roughly 80% of them with a count of one. The ten most abundant clones make up around 6.8% of the sample.

What this sample's time point label stands for: week 35, safety follow-up. A 20-mer mutant IDH1 peptide at 300 micrograms in Montanide made up each vaccine dose, which was injected subcutaneously together with topical imiquimod. Patients were given eight vaccinations, in weeks 1, 3, 5, 7, 11, 15, 19 and 23, which matched visits V03 through V10. The donors had newly diagnosed IDH1-mutant astrocytomas of WHO grade 3 or 4 that showed loss of nuclear ATRX. The samples were drawn from NOA16, a multicentre, single-arm, open-label phase I trial in Germany that tested a mutant IDH1 peptide vaccine in humans for the first time. Genomic DNA for TCRB sequencing was extracted from EDTA blood using the DNeasy Blood and Tissue Kit. Results and caveats for the whole study, not just this receptor: Across multiple MHC alleles, vaccine-induced immune responses were seen in roughly 93% of patients. It was noted by the authors that analyses of patient blood samples could not be reproduced owing to sample limitations. Pseudoprogression appeared unrelated to alterations in the top peripheral T cell clonotypes detected by TCRB sequencing. Selection of PBMC samples for TCRB deep sequencing was based on availability.

The sequence derives from a woman between 18 and 29 years old with glioma. The rearranged segments are TRBV5-4 and TRBJ2-2, with no reliable assignment of the D segment. The source was PBMCs, collected from a glioma patient whose treatment included an IDH1 peptide vaccine. The DNA is TGTGCCAGCAGCATGAACACCGGGGAGCTGTTTTTT. Its protein is CASSMNTGELFF. With the portions outside the CDR3 filled from the reference TRBV5-4 and TRBJ2-2 genes, the complete variable region becomes ETGVTQSPTHLIKTRGQQVTLRCSSQSGHNTVSWYQQALGQGPQFIFQYYREEENGRGNFPPRFSGLQFPNYSSELNVNALELDDSALYLCASSMNTGELFFGEGSRLTVL.